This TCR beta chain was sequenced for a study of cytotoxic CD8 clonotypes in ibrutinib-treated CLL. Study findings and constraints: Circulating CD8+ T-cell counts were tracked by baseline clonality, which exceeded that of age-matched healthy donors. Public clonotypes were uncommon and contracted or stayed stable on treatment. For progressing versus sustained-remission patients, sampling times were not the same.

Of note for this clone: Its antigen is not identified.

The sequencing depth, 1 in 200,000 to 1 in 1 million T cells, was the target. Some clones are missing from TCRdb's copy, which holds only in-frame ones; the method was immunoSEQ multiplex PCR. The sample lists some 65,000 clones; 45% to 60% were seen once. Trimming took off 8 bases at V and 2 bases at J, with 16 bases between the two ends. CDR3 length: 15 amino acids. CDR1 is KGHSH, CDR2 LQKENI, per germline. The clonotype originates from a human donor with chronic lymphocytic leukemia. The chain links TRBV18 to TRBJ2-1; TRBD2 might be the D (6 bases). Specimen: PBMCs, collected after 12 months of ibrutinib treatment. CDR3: CASRRDQNAYNEQFF. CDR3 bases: TGTGCCAGCCGGCGGGACCAGAACGCCTACAATGAGCAGTTCTTC. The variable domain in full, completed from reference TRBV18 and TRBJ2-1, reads NAGVMQNPRHLVRRRGQEARLRCSPMKGHSHVYWYRQLPEEGLKFMVYLQKENIIDESGMPKERFSAEFPKEGPSILRIQQVVRGDSAAYFCASRRDQNAYNEQFFGPGTRLTVL.